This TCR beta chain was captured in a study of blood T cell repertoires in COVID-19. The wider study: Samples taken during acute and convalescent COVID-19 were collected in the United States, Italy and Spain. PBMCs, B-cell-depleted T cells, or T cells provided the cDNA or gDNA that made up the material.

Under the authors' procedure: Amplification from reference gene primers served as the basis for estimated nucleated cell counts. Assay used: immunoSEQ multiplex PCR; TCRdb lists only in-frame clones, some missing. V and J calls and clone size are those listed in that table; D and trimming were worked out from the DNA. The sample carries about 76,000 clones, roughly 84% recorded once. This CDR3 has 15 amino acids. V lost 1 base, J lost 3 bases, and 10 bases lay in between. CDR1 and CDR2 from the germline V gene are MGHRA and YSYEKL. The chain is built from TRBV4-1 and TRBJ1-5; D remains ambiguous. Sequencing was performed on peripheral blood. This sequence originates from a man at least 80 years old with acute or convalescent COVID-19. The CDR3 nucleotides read TGCGCCAGCAGCCAAGGGCCTTTTCCCAATCAGCCCCAGCATTTT. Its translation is CASSQGPFPNQPQHF.